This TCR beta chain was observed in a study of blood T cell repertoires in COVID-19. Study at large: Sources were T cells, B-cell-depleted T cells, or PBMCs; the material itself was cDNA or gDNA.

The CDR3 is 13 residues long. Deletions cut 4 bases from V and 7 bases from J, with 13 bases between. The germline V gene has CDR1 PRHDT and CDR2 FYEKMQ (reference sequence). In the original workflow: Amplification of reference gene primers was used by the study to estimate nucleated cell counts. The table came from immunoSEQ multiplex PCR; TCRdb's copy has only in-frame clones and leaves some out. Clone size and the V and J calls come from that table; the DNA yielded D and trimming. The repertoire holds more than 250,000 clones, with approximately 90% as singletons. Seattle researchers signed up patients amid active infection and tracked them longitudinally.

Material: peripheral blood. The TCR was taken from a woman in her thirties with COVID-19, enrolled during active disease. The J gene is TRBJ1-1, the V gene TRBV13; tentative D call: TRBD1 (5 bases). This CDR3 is CASSYRLDSEAFF. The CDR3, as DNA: TGTGCCAGCAGCTACAGACTAGACAGTGAAGCTTTCTTT.